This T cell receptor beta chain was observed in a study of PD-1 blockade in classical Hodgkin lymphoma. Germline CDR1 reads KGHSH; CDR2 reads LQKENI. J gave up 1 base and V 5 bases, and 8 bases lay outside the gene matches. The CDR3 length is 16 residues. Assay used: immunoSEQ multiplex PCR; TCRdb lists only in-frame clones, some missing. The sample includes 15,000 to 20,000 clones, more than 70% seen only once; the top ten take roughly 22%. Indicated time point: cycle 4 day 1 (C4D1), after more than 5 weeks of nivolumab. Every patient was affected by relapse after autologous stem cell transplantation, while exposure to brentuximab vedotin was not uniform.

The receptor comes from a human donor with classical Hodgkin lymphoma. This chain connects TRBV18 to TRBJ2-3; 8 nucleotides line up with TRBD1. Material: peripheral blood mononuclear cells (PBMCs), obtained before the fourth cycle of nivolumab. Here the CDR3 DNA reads TGTGCCAGCTCATATGACAGGGGTGATGGCACAGATACGCAGTATTTT. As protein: CASSYDRGDGTDTQYF.